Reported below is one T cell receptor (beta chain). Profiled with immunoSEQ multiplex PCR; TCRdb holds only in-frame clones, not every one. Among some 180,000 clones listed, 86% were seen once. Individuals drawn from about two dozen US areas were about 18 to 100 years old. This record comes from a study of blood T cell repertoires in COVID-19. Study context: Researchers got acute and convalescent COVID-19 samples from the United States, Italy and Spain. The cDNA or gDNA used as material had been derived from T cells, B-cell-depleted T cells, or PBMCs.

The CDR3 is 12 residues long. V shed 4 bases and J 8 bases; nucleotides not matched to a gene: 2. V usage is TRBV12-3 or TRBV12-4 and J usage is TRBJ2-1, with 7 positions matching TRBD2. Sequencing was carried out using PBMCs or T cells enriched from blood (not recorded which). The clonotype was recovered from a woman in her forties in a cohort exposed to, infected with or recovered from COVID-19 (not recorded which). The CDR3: CASSSSGYEQFF. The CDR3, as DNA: TGTGCCAGCAGTTCTAGCGGTTATGAGCAGTTCTTC.